This is a list of T cell receptor beta chains from one sample in a study of blood T cell repertoires in COVID-19. The assay was immunoSEQ multiplex PCR, and TCRdb's table has in-frame clones only and misses some. The sample lists about 49,000 clones; 77% were seen once. Sample: peripheral blood. Receptors were obtained from a man in his 70s with active or convalescent COVID-19. Each CDR3 is given with its conserved first and last residue. A D gene is named only where the DNA matches it firmly. The size field is filled for only some rows; it gives once, few, many or a size class.

v_call: TRBV24-1; clone_size: once; d_call: .; j_call: TRBJ1-2; cdr3_nt: TGTGCCACCAGTGATTTTACCGGTTATAGTGGCTACACCTTC; cdr3_aa: CATSDFTGYSGYTF
v_call: TRBV11-3; clone_size: .; d_call: TRBD1; j_call: TRBJ2-2; cdr3_nt: TGTGCCAGCAGCTTAGTAGAGGGACAGGGACCCGGGGAGCTGTTTTTT; cdr3_aa: CASSLVEGQGPGELFF
v_call: TRBV18; clone_size: .; d_call: TRBD1; j_call: TRBJ1-2; cdr3_nt: TGTGCCAGCTCATCGACAGGGGCGGGCTACACCTTC; cdr3_aa: CASSSTGAGYTF
v_call: TRBV29-1; clone_size: few; d_call: TRBD2; j_call: TRBJ2-1; cdr3_nt: TGCAGCGTCCCTCACGGGGGGGGACGCGAGCAGTTCTTC; cdr3_aa: CSVPHGGGREQFF
v_call: TRBV6-2/TRBV6-3; clone_size: .; d_call: .; j_call: TRBJ2-1; cdr3_nt: TGTGCCAGCAGTTACTCTGGGCGGGCTCTGAGATACAATGAGCAGTTCTTC; cdr3_aa: CASSYSGRALRYNEQFF
v_call: TRBV6-5; clone_size: .; d_call: .; j_call: TRBJ1-1; cdr3_nt: TGTGCCAGCACTACTTCTACTTCGAACACTGAAGCTTTCTTT; cdr3_aa: CASTTSTSNTEAFF
v_call: TRBV7-2; clone_size: .; d_call: TRBD2; j_call: TRBJ2-1; cdr3_nt: TGTGCCAGCAGCTTAGTGGGACTAGCGGATCGCAATGAGCAGTTCTTC; cdr3_aa: CASSLVGLADRNEQFF
v_call: TRBV29-1; clone_size: .; d_call: .; j_call: TRBJ2-3; cdr3_nt: TGCAGCGTTGGTGGAGGGGCCGGCGGCACAGATACGCAGTATTTT; cdr3_aa: CSVGGGAGGTDTQYF
v_call: TRBV7-8; clone_size: .; d_call: TRBD2; j_call: TRBJ2-7; cdr3_nt: TGTGCCAGCAGCCCGGGGGGGGGCGACGAGCAGTACTTC; cdr3_aa: CASSPGGGDEQYF
v_call: TRBV6-2/TRBV6-3; clone_size: .; d_call: .; j_call: TRBJ1-1; cdr3_nt: TGTGCCAGCAGTTACCCCTCAGGACGAGGAGGTGTCCCTGAAGCTTTCTTT; cdr3_aa: CASSYPSGRGGVPEAFF
v_call: TRBV30; clone_size: .; d_call: TRBD1; j_call: TRBJ1-1; cdr3_nt: TGTGCCTGGAGTCCCTACAAGCACGGACAGGGGATTAATCTCAGAAACACTGAAGCTTTCTTT; cdr3_aa: CAWSPYKHGQGINLRNTEAFF
v_call: TRBV7-2; clone_size: once; d_call: .; j_call: TRBJ2-3; cdr3_nt: TGTGCCAGCAGCGCCCAACTAGTCGGCACAGATACGCAGTATTTT; cdr3_aa: CASSAQLVGTDTQYF
v_call: TRBV24-1; clone_size: .; d_call: .; j_call: TRBJ1-2; cdr3_nt: TGTGCCACCAGTGATTCTGCACACCGCTATGGCTACACCTTC; cdr3_aa: CATSDSAHRYGYTF
v_call: TRBV5-1; clone_size: .; d_call: .; j_call: TRBJ1-2; cdr3_nt: TGCGCCAGCAGCTTTATGGCAGGGACTTATGGCTACACCTTC; cdr3_aa: CASSFMAGTYGYTF
v_call: TRBV6-5; clone_size: few; d_call: TRBD2; j_call: TRBJ2-7; cdr3_nt: TGTGCCAGCAGGAATCCTAGCGGGGGGGCCTACGAGCAGTACTTC; cdr3_aa: CASRNPSGGAYEQYF
v_call: TRBV10-3; clone_size: .; d_call: .; j_call: TRBJ2-2; cdr3_nt: TGTGCCATCAGTGGGGGGGGACAAGCCACCGGGGAGCTGTTTTTT; cdr3_aa: CAISGGGQATGELFF
v_call: TRBV11-3; clone_size: many; d_call: .; j_call: TRBJ1-2; cdr3_nt: TGTGCCAGCAGCTCGGGGAGTTATGGCTACACCTTC; cdr3_aa: CASSSGSYGYTF
v_call: TRBV2; clone_size: once; d_call: .; j_call: TRBJ1-4; cdr3_nt: TGTGCCAGCATGCGACAGACCACAACTAATGAAAAACTATTTTTT; cdr3_aa: CASMRQTTTNEKLFF
v_call: TRBV19; clone_size: .; d_call: TRBD1; j_call: TRBJ1-1; cdr3_nt: TGTGCCAGTAGTAAGACGGGACAGGGAGGAAACACTGAAGCTTTCTTT; cdr3_aa: CASSKTGQGGNTEAFF
v_call: TRBV6-5; clone_size: .; d_call: TRBD1; j_call: TRBJ1-4; cdr3_nt: TGTGCCAGCAGTTCTCGACAGGGCTCGAATGAAAAACTGTTTTTT; cdr3_aa: CASSSRQGSNEKLFF
v_call: TRBV4-2; clone_size: .; d_call: .; j_call: TRBJ2-1; cdr3_nt: TGTGCCAGCAGCCAAGAGGCAGGGGCAAGCCTAGCGTTCTTC; cdr3_aa: CASSQEAGASLAFF
v_call: TRBV29-1; clone_size: .; d_call: .; j_call: TRBJ2-7; cdr3_nt: TGCAGCGTTGTTGTAGGCGGAATGGCCCTCGGCGAGCAGTACTTC; cdr3_aa: CSVVVGGMALGEQYF
v_call: TRBV6-2/TRBV6-3; clone_size: few; d_call: TRBD1; j_call: TRBJ1-2; cdr3_nt: TGTGCCAGCAGTTACTCGTACGACAGGGAAAGGTATGGCTACACCTTC; cdr3_aa: CASSYSYDRERYGYTF
v_call: TRBV18; clone_size: .; d_call: TRBD1; j_call: TRBJ2-5; cdr3_nt: TGTGCCAGCTCAATAGGGGACAGGACCGAACAAGAGACCCAGTACTTC; cdr3_aa: CASSIGDRTEQETQYF
v_call: TRBV19; clone_size: .; d_call: TRBD1; j_call: TRBJ1-2; cdr3_nt: TGTGCCAGTCAGGGGGCGCGGGACTATGGCTACACCTTC; cdr3_aa: CASQGARDYGYTF
v_call: TRBV28; clone_size: .; d_call: TRBD1; j_call: TRBJ1-2; cdr3_nt: TGTGCCAGCCGACAGGGGTATGGCTACACCTTC; cdr3_aa: CASRQGYGYTF
v_call: TRBV4-1; clone_size: .; d_call: TRBD1; j_call: TRBJ1-1; cdr3_nt: TGCGCCAGCAGCCGGACAGGGAACACTGAAGCTTTCTTT; cdr3_aa: CASSRTGNTEAFF